This TCR beta chain was profiled in a study of glioma-infiltrating T cells. Study observations and caveats: Non-neoplastic patients had below-expected tissue-blood divergence, while all gliomas exceeded expectation.

To note about this clonotype: Its antigen is unknown.

TCR alpha and beta CDR3 regions were amplified from RNA using iRepertoire nested multiplex PCR. For one-step reverse transcription and amplification, roughly 85-450 ng of tissue mRNA or PBMC total RNA was used. TCRdb reprocessed the multiplex PCR reads with MiXCR, giving one entry per CDR3 protein. The sample records fewer than 200,000 distinct CDR3 sequences, approximately 30% being singletons. Looked up from germline, CDR1 is SGDLS and CDR2 is YYNGEE. Trimming removed 4 bases from V and 2 bases from J; junction bases left unmatched: 8. CDR3 length: 17 residues. Sequencing was done on a sample of glioma tissue, nonneoplastic brain tissue, or PBMCs (not recorded which). The TCR sequence derives from a human donor with low-grade glioma or glioblastoma, undergoing nonglioma brain surgery, or in good health (not recorded which). The rearrangement links TRBV9 to TRBJ2-3; 12 bases map to TRBD2. The CDR3 DNA follows: TGTGCCAGCAGCATTGGACTAGCGGGACGGAACACAGATACGCAGTATTTT. Its protein product is CASSIGLAGRNTDTQYF. Based on the CDR3 plus reference TRBV9 and TRBJ2-3, the full variable domain is DSGVTQTPKHLITATGQRVTLRCSPRSGDLSVYWYQQSLDQGLQFLIQYYNGEERAKGNILERFSAQQFPDLHSELNLSSLELGDSALYFCASSIGLAGRNTDTQYFGPGTRLTVL.